The next 25 T cell receptor beta chains were all read from a single sample in a study of blood T cell repertoires in COVID-19. Measured with immunoSEQ multiplex PCR; TCRdb has only the in-frame clones, and not every one. The sample carries 50,000 to 55,000 clones, roughly 84% recorded once. Sample: peripheral blood. These receptors were collected from a man aged 50 to 60 with active COVID-19.

The V gene is TRBV10-3, the J gene TRBJ1-4; D is undetermined. Germline V gene data show CDR1 as ENHRY and CDR2 as SYGVKD. The CDR3 has 15 residues. The V and J ends lost 4 bases and 0 bases respectively, with 9 bases between them. The CDR3 DNA is TGTGCCATCAGTGCTTCGACTACAACTAATGAAAAACTGTTTTTT. This sequence encodes CAISASTTTNEKLFF.

This chain connects TRBV5-1 to TRBJ1-3, with a possible D match to TRBD1 (5 bases). V lost 4 bases to trimming and J lost 0 bases, with 11 bases between them. This CDR3 has 15 amino acids. Per germline, CDR1 SGHRS and CDR2 YFSETQ. The CDR3 nucleotides read TGCGCCAGCAGCACGGGGACTTACTCTGGAAACACCATATATTTT. This gives the protein CASSTGTYSGNTIYF.

This clone was seen a few times. This chain uses TRBV3-1 (or the pseudogene TRBV3-2) with TRBJ1-5; TRBD1 matches 7 bases. With 0 bases clipped from V and 4 bases from J, the junction kept 9 bases outside the gene matches. This CDR3 comprises 17 residues. Germline loops: CDR1 LGHDT, CDR2 YNNKEL (reference sequence). CDR3 sequence reads: CASSQDKGPGGNQPQHF. In DNA form, the CDR3 reads TGTGCCAGCAGCCAAGATAAAGGGCCAGGGGGTAATCAGCCCCAGCATTTT.

V and J are TRBV30 and TRBJ1-4, with a weak D call TRBD1 (5 bases). This CDR3 is built from 14 residues. V was clipped by 4 bases and J by 4 bases, with 13 bases between them. Looked up from germline, CDR1 is GTSNPN and CDR2 is SVGIG (reference sequence). Here the CDR3 reads CAWMVGGGNEKLFF. The CDR3 DNA follows: TGTGCCTGGATGGTCGGGGGAGGTAATGAAAAACTGTTTTTT. Full variable domain (rest looked up from reference TRBV30 and TRBJ1-4): SQTIHQWPATLVQPVGSPLSLECTVEGTSNPNLYWYRQAAGRGLQLLFYSVGIGQISSEVPQNLSASRPQDRQFILSSKKLLLSDSGFYLCAWMVGGGNEKLFFGSGTQLSVL.

The chain uses TRBV6-4 and TRBJ1-2; D is undetermined. Germline CDR1 is MRHNA and CDR2 is SNTAGT. Trimming pared 4 bases from V and 4 bases from J, leaving 10 bases between. CDR3 size: 13 residues. The CDR3 reads CASSGERGYGYTF. CDR3 in DNA: TGTGCCAGCAGTGGGGAGCGGGGCTATGGCTACACCTTC.

The V and J genes are TRBV6-5 and TRBJ2-5; 8 bases line up with TRBD2. The germline gives CDR1 MNHEY, CDR2 SVGAGI. The length of the CDR3 is 14 residues. J lost 3 bases, V lost 7 bases, and 7 bases had no gene match. The CDR3 DNA follows: TGTGCCAGCACCGGCTACGGGAGGGAAGAGACCCAGTACTTC. It encodes CASTGYGREETQYF.

CDR3 amino acids: CASRTDYNYEQYF. The CDR3 DNA is TGTGCCAGCAGAACCGACTACAACTACGAGCAGTACTTC. The chain employs TRBV2 and TRBJ2-7; a possible D gene is TRBD2 (5 bases). The CDR3 consists of 13 residues. CDR1 and CDR2 (germline): SNHLY, FYNNEI. V lost 6 bases to trimming and J lost 3 bases, with 12 bases between them.

V and J are TRBV12-5 and TRBJ1-3; D remains unclear. CDR1 LGHNT and CDR2 FRNRAP come from the germline V gene. Trimming pared 0 bases from V and 1 base from J, leaving 22 bases between. The CDR3 spans 20 residues. CDR3 loop: CASGLVLISVGPLSGNTIYF. The CDR3 bases are TGTGCTAGTGGTTTGGTACTAATCTCTGTAGGTCCGCTATCTGGAAACACCATATATTTT.

The chain uses TRBV18 and TRBJ2-1; TRBD1 matches at 7 bases. V was clipped by 6 bases and J by 10 bases; unmatched bases: 9. Germline V gives CDR1 KGHSH, CDR2 LQKENI. The CDR3 is 13 residues long. CDR3 sequence (DNA): TGTGCCAGCTCGCGTGTGAGGGACAGCGAGCAGTTCTTC. It translates to CASSRVRDSEQFF.

The chain recombines TRBV6-6 with TRBJ1-1; unclear D gene. The CDR3 loop spans 14 amino acids. Germline assignment: CDR1 MNHNY and CDR2 SVGAGI (reference sequence). Between the trimmed V and J ends, which lost 2 bases and 2 bases, there was a span of 9 bases. The CDR3 sequence: CASSYQNPNTEAFF. The CDR3 nucleotides read TGTGCCAGCAGTTACCAGAATCCCAACACTGAAGCTTTCTTT.

CDR3 residues: CASSRAGGDTIYF. CDR3 DNA sequence: TGTGCCAGCAGCCGTGCAGGAGGAGACACCATATATTTT. V and J are TRBV25-1 and TRBJ1-3; D is unresolved. The germline V and J ends were trimmed by 6 bases and 8 bases, with 14 bases remaining between them. Per the germline V gene, CDR1 is MGHDK and CDR2 is SYGVNS. This CDR3 is built from 13 residues.

A few counts support this clone. The rearrangement uses TRBV24-1 and TRBJ2-7; 10 bases are shared with TRBD1. Germline-derived CDR1 and CDR2 are KGHDR and SFDVKD. The CDR3 totals 16 residues. The V gene end was trimmed by 5 bases and the J gene end by 5 bases; junction bases not matched to a gene: 11. The CDR3 sequence: CATSGGADRGLNEQYF. DNA of the CDR3: TGTGCCACCAGTGGAGGAGCTGACAGGGGGCTGAACGAGCAGTACTTC.

The rearrangement joins TRBV7-2 to TRBJ1-2; 7 nucleotides line up with TRBD1. The trim removed 5 bases at V and 3 bases at J, leaving 6 bases unmatched. This CDR3 spans 14 amino acids. Germline CDR1 and CDR2: SGHTA and FQGNSA. Here the CDR3 DNA reads TGTGCCAGCAGCCCACCCGGGACAGACTATGGCTACACCTTC. Protein: CASSPPGTDYGYTF.

This clone was observed a single time. The chain uses TRBV2 and TRBJ2-3; 15 nucleotides line up with TRBD2. The germline gives CDR1 SNHLY, CDR2 FYNNEI. This CDR3 is built from 19 residues. Trimming removed 5 bases from V and 1 base from J; junction bases left unmatched: 10. The CDR3 protein is CASSRTSGRGLRGTDTQYF. The CDR3 nucleotides read TGTGCCAGCAGTCGGACTAGCGGGAGGGGCTTGCGGGGCACAGATACGCAGTATTTT. Combining the CDR3 with reference TRBV2 and TRBJ2-3 gives the whole variable domain EPEVTQTPSHQVTQMGQEVILRCVPISNHLYFYWYRQILGQKVEFLVSFYNNEISEKSEIFDDQFSVERPDGSNFTLKIRSTKLEDSAMYFCASSRTSGRGLRGTDTQYFGPGTRLTVL.

The V gene is TRBV7-8, the J gene TRBJ2-7, with 10 bases aligning to TRBD2. The germline CDR1 and CDR2 sequences are SGHVS and FQNEAQ. The length of the CDR3 is 16 residues. V dropped 5 bases and J dropped 3; count of bases not matched to a gene: 10. Here the CDR3 DNA reads TGTGCCAGCAGCGACAGGACTAGCGGACTTATCTACGAGCAGTACTTC. As protein: CASSDRTSGLIYEQYF.

The chain carries TRBV2 and TRBJ1-1; D not certain. V was pared by 6 bases and J by 2 bases, with 4 bases between. The CDR3 has 11 residues. Germline V gene sequence: CDR1 SNHLY, CDR2 FYNNEI. DNA for the CDR3: TGTGCCAGCAGGACTAACACTGAAGCTTTCTTT. Protein: CASRTNTEAFF.

V is TRBV13 and J is TRBJ2-7; 12 positions agree with TRBD1. The CDR3 spans 15 residues. Looked up from germline, CDR1 is PRHDT and CDR2 is FYEKMQ (reference sequence). J gave up 8 bases and V 5 bases, and 10 bases lay outside the gene matches. The CDR3 DNA reads TGTGCCAGCAGCCTCGGGGGACAGGGGGCCCTCCAGCAGTACTTC. Encoded protein: CASSLGGQGALQQYF.

The chain is built from TRBV7-9 and TRBJ2-7; TRBD1 matches 8 bases. This CDR3 is built from 15 residues. Germline CDR1 and CDR2: SEHNR and FQNEAQ (reference sequence). The trim removed 1 base at V and 7 bases at J, leaving 9 bases unmatched. For the CDR3, the DNA is TGTGCCAGCAGCTTAGATGGGACAGGTTTTGGGGAGCAGTACTTC. This gives the protein CASSLDGTGFGEQYF. The full variable domain, in which reference TRBV7-9 and TRBJ2-7 provide the parts outside the CDR3, is DTGVSQNPRHKITKRGQNVTFRCDPISEHNRLYWYRQTLGQGPEFLTYFQNEAQLEKSRLLSDRFSAERPKGSFSTLEIQRTEQGDSAMYLCASSLDGTGFGEQYFGPGTRLTVT.

The chain is built from TRBV9 and TRBJ2-2, with D perhaps matching TRBD1 (5 bases). The V gene's germline CDR1 is SGDLS and CDR2 YYNGEE. This CDR3 spans 14 amino acids. The ends were cut back, 0 bases at V and 6 bases at J, with 9 bases in the middle. The chain's CDR3 is CASSVESGPGELFF. The CDR3 region has the DNA TGTGCCAGCAGCGTAGAATCAGGGCCCGGGGAGCTGTTTTTT.

V is TRBV5-5 and J is TRBJ2-5, with 8 bases fitting TRBD1. Germline trimming cut 1 base from V and 5 bases from J; bases unmatched to any gene: 10. In germline, CDR1 is SGHKS, CDR2 YYEKEE (reference sequence). The CDR3 contains 16 residues. The CDR3 region is CASSLTLPGGEETQYF. The CDR3 coding sequence is TGTGCCAGCAGCTTGACTTTGCCAGGGGGCGAGGAGACCCAGTACTTC.

CDR3 protein: CATSSGGSGEVAQPQHF. CDR3 nucleotides: TGTGCCACCAGCAGTGGTGGATCCGGGGAGGTTGCTCAGCCCCAGCATTTT. This chain connects TRBV15 to TRBJ1-5; D not certain. V lost 3 bases, J lost 6 bases, and 21 bases lay in between. This CDR3 spans 17 amino acids. Germline V gene sequence: CDR1 LNHNV, CDR2 YYDKDF (reference sequence).

CDR3 residues: CSASGQAVTEAFF. In DNA form, the CDR3 reads TGCAGTGCTAGTGGCCAGGCCGTAACTGAAGCTTTCTTT. The chain has TRBV20-1 and TRBJ1-1; D gene uncertain. The V gene's germline CDR1 is DFQATT and CDR2 SNEGSKA (reference sequence). This CDR3 comprises 13 residues. Trimming took off 3 bases at V and 5 bases at J, with 13 bases between the two ends.

V and J are TRBV29-1 and TRBJ1-1; 7 nucleotides match TRBD1. Germline trimming cut 7 bases from V and 5 bases from J; bases unmatched to any gene: 13. This CDR3 contains 14 residues. The V gene's germline CDR1 is SQVTM and CDR2 ANQGSEA. The CDR3 coding sequence is TGCAGCGCTTTTGGGACAGACCGTCATACTGAAGCTTTCTTT. Its protein product is CSAFGTDRHTEAFF. The variable domain in full, with the rest retrieved from reference TRBV29-1 and TRBJ1-1, is SAVISQKPSRDICQRGTSLTIQCQVDSQVTMMFWYRQQPGQSLTLIATANQGSEATYESGFVIDKFPISRPNLTFSTLTVSNMSPEDSSIYLCSAFGTDRHTEAFFGQGTRLTVV.

The rearrangement joins TRBV19 to TRBJ2-1, with D tentatively TRBD2 (6 bases). The CDR3 is 13 residues long. Germline CDR1 reads LNHDA; CDR2 reads SQIVND (reference sequence). The ends were cut back, 2 bases at V and 14 bases at J, with 16 bases in the middle. In nucleotides, the CDR3 is TGTGCCAGTAGTATAAGTAATCTGGAGGGGAAGTTCTTC. It specifies CASSISNLEGKFF.

This chain joins TRBV5-4 and TRBJ1-1; tentative D call: TRBD1 (6 bases). Germline lookup yields CDR1 SGHNT and CDR2 YYREEE (reference sequence). CDR3 length equals 14 residues. The V gene lost 4 bases and the J gene lost 1 base, with 11 bases spanning the gap. The CDR3 loop reads CASSPDRKNTEAFF. CDR3 nucleotides: TGTGCCAGCAGCCCCGACAGGAAGAACACTGAAGCTTTCTTT. The complete variable domain, with remaining parts taken from reference TRBV5-4 and TRBJ1-1, reads ETGVTQSPTHLIKTRGQQVTLRCSSQSGHNTVSWYQQALGQGPQFIFQYYREEENGRGNFPPRFSGLQFPNYSSELNVNALELDDSALYLCASSPDRKNTEAFFGQGTRLTVV.